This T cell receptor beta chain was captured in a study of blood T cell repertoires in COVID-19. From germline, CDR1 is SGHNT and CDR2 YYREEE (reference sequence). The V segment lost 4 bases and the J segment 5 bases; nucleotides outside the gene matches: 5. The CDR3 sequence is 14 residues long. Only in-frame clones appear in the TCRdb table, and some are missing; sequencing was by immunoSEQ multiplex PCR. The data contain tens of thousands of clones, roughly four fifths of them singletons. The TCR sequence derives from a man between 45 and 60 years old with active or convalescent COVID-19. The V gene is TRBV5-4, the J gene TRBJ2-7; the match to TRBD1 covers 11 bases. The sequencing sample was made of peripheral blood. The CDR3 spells CASSLDRGQDEQYF. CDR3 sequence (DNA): TGTGCCAGCAGCCTGGACAGGGGGCAGGACGAGCAGTACTTC.